The source of this TCR beta chain is a study of blood T cell repertoires in COVID-19. Sequenced by immunoSEQ multiplex PCR; TCRdb stores in-frame clones only, minus some. Of roughly 140,000 clones listed, approximately 87% are singletons. This receptor was obtained from a middle-aged woman with acute or convalescent COVID-19. Source material: peripheral blood.

CDR3 in amino acids: CSAGAQGTVGTEAFF. The CDR3 DNA reads TGCAGTGCTGGTGCACAGGGGACGGTCGGCACTGAAGCTTTCTTT. J is TRBJ1-1 and V is TRBV20-1; 7 positions agree with TRBD1. Germline V gene data show CDR1 as DFQATT and CDR2 as SNEGSKA (reference sequence). The CDR3 length is 15 residues. V lost 5 bases, J lost 4 bases, and 13 bases stayed unmatched.